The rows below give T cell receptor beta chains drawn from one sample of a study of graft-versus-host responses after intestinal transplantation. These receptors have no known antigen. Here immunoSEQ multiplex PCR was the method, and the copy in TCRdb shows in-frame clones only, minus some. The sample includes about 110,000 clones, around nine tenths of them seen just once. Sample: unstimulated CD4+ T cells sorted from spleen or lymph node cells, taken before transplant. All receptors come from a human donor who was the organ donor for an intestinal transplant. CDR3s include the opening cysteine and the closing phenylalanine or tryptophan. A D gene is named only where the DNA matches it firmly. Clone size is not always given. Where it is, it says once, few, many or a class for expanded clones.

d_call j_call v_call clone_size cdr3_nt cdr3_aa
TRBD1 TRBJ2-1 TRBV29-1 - TGCAGCGTTTTACAGGGGTATTCCTACAATGAGCAGTTCTTC CSVLQGYSYNEQFF
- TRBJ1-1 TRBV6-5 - TGTGCCAGTCATAGGGGCCCCAACACTGAAGCTTTCTTT CASHRGPNTEAFF
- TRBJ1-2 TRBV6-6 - TGTGCCAGCAGTTACTCGGGGTTGGACTATGGCTACACCTTC CASSYSGLDYGYTF
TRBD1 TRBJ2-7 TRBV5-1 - TGCGCCAGCAGCCGAAGAACGGGACAGGGGATCAACGAGCAGTACTTC CASSRRTGQGINEQYF
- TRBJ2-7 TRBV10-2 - TGCGCCAGCAGTGATGTGGGATTCAGGCACGAGCAGTACTTC CASSDVGFRHEQYF
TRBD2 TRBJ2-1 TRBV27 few TGTGCCAGCAGTAAAAGCGGGAGGGGCAATGAGCAGTTCTTC CASSKSGRGNEQFF
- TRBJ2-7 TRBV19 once TGTGCCAGTCCCGTGGGTCTCTACGAGCAGTACTTC CASPVGLYEQYF
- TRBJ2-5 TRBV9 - TGTGCCAGCAGCTGGGCAGCGGCCTCTGTGTCCCAGTACTTC CASSWAAASVSQYF
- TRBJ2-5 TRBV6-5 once TGTGCCAGCAGCCGAAGGCGGGGAGAAGAGACCCAGTACTTC CASSRRRGEETQYF
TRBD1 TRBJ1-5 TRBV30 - TGTGCCTGGAGCACAGGGGCACAGCCCCAGCATTTT CAWSTGAQPQHF
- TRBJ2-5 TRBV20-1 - TGCAGTGCTAGAGTGGGGGAGACCCAGTACTTC CSARVGETQYF
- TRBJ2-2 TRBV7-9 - TGTGCCAGCAGCTTAGAGGGGGCGAACACCGGGGAGCTGTTTTTT CASSLEGANTGELFF
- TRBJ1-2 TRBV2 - TGTGCCAGCAGTGACGTCAGGGCGAACGATGGCTACACCTTC CASSDVRANDGYTF
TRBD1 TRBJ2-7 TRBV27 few TGTGCCAGCAGTCTAACCGGGACAGGGGCCTACGAGCAGTACTTC CASSLTGTGAYEQYF
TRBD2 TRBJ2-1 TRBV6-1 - TGTGCCAGCACTGGCGGGAGCTCCTACAATGAGCAGTTCTTC CASTGGSSYNEQFF
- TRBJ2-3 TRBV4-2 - TGTGCCAGCAGCCAAGATCGGGGACTTGCCACAGATACGCAGTATTTT CASSQDRGLATDTQYF
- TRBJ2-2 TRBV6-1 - TGTGCCAGCCAACTGGAGGAGGGTACGGCCGGGGAGCTGTTTTTT CASQLEEGTAGELFF
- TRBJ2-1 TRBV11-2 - TGTGCCAGCAGCCCCCTCCGCCTCTACAATGAGCAGTTCTTC CASSPLRLYNEQFF
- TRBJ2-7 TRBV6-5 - TGTGCCAGCACCGAGAGCTCCTACGAGCAGTACTTC CASTESSYEQYF
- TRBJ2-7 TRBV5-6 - TGTGCCAGCAGCGTAGACCCGGGCGGCTACGAGCAGTACTTC CASSVDPGGYEQYF
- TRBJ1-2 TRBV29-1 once TGCAGCGTTGAAGACCCCAGACAGGCCGGCTATGGCTACACCTTC CSVEDPRQAGYGYTF
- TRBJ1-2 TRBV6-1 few TGTGCCAGCAGCCCACAGAGGGAGGGGTATGGCTACACCTTC CASSPQREGYGYTF
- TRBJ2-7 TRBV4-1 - TGCGCCAGCAGCCGCGACGGGCGCGAGCAGTACTTC CASSRDGREQYF
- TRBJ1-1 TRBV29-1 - TGCAGCGTTGAGTCGTCTTCACGGGCTGAAGCTTTCTTT CSVESSSRAEAFF
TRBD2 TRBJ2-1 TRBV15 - TGTGCCACCAGCAGACTAGCGGGAGTTGGTAATGAGCAGTTCTTC CATSRLAGVGNEQFF
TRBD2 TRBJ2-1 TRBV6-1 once TGTGCCAGCAGTAGCGGGAGGGCCAATGAGCAGTTCTTC CASSSGRANEQFF
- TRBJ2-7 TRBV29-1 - TGCAGCGTTGGGCCGGGACACAACGAGCAGTACTTC CSVGPGHNEQYF
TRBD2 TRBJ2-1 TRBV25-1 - TGTGCCAGCAGTGAATGGGAACTAGCGGGAGTGAATGAGCAGTTCTTC CASSEWELAGVNEQFF
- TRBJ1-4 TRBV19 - TGTGCCAGTAGTATCAGGCAGGGGACTAATGAAAAACTGTTTTTT CASSIRQGTNEKLFF
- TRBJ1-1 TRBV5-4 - TGTGCCAGCAGCTTGATCGGCAGGGAGACTGAAGCTTTCTTT CASSLIGRETEAFF
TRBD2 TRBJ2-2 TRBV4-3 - TGCGCCAGCAGTTATAGCGGGAGGACCGGGGAGCTGTTTTTT CASSYSGRTGELFF
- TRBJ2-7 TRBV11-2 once TGTGCCAGCAGCCTTATGTACGGTGTGGGTTACGAGCAGTACTTC CASSLMYGVGYEQYF
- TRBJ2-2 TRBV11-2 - TGTGCCAGCAGCTTAGCCCCCGGGGGTGCGAACACCGGGGAGCTGTTTTTT CASSLAPGGANTGELFF
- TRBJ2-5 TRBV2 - TGTGCCAGCATGGTGAGGGAAGAGACCCAGTACTTC CASMVREETQYF
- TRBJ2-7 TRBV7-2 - TGTGCCAGCAGCGCTAGATATAGCTCCTACGAGCAGTACTTC CASSARYSSYEQYF
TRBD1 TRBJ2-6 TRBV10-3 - TGTGCCATCACCGGACAGGCCGCCTCTGGGGCCAACGTCCTGACTTTC CAITGQAASGANVLTF
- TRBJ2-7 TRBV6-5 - TGTGCCAGCAGGTACGCCGGGACACCAAAGGACGAGCAGTACTTC CASRYAGTPKDEQYF
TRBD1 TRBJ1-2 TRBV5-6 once TGTGCCAGCAGCGCCTACCGGGACAGTAACTATGGCTACACCTTC CASSAYRDSNYGYTF
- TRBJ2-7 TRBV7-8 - TGTGCCAGCAGCTTAGGGGGGTTCTACGAGCAGTACTTC CASSLGGFYEQYF
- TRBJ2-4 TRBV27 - TGTGCCAGCAGTTTATCTCCTCGGGGTGGCATTCAGTACTTC CASSLSPRGGIQYF
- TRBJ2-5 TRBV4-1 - TGCGCCAGCAGCCAAGCGATCCAAGAGACCCAGTACTTC CASSQAIQETQYF
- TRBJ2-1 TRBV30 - TGTGCCTGCGAGGCAGGGACCCGCATCGATGAGCAGTTCTTC CACEAGTRIDEQFF
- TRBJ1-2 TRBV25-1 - TGTGCCAGCAGTGAACCGTGGGGCGGTGGCTACACCTTC CASSEPWGGGYTF
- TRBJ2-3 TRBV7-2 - TGTGCCAGCAGCTCCCCTTGGACAGATACGCAGTATTTT CASSSPWTDTQYF
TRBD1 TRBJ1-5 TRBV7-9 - TGTGCCAGCAGCTTCTCAGGGGGCAGCCAGCCCCAGCATTTT CASSFSGGSQPQHF
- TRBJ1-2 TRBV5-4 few TGTGCCAGCAGCCTCAATGAAGTCCAAGAGGAAATCTTC CASSLNEVQEEIF
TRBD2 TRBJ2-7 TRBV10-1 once TGCGCCACCGCAGCTAGCGGGAGCGGAGAGCAGTACTTC CATAASGSGEQYF
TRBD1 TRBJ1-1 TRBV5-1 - TGCGCCAGCAGCCCAGGGACAGGGGACACTGAAGCTTTCTTT CASSPGTGDTEAFF
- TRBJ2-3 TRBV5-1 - TGCGCCAGCAGCTTGGGGCAGAGAGATACGCAGTATTTT CASSLGQRDTQYF
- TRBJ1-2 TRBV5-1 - TGCGCCAGCACCTCTCAGGGTAACTATGGCTACACCTTC CASTSQGNYGYTF
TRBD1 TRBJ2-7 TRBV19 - TGTGCCAGTAGTCCCCCCGGGACAGGTCACGAGCAGTACTTC CASSPPGTGHEQYF
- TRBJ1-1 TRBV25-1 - TGTGCCAGCAGTGACTGGGGGCCCCCGGCTTTCTTT CASSDWGPPAFF
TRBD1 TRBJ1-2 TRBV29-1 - TGCAGCGTTGAGGAATACAGGGGAGCTAACTATGGCTACACCTTC CSVEEYRGANYGYTF
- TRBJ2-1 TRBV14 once TGTGCCAGCAGCCAAGATGTGGATAGCTCCTACAATGAGCAGTTCTTC CASSQDVDSSYNEQFF
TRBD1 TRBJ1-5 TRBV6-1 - TGTGCCAGCAGTCTTTCAGGGGGCGCTTCCCAGCATTTT CASSLSGGASQHF
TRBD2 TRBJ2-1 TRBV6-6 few TGTGCCAGCAGCCCGACTAGCGGGAGTTTCCATGAGCAGTTCTTC CASSPTSGSFHEQFF
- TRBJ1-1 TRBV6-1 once TGTGCCAGCAGTGAGACACAGGGAACTGAAGCTTTCTTT CASSETQGTEAFF
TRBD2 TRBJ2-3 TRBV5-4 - TGTGCCAGCAGCTTGGGACTAGCGGGAGCCCGCACAGATACGCAGTATTTT CASSLGLAGARTDTQYF